Following are 6 T cell receptor beta chains from one sample sequenced in a study of Ad26.COV2.S vaccination and SARS-CoV-2 variants. Profiled with immunoSEQ multiplex PCR; TCRdb holds only in-frame clones, not every one. The sample consists of approximately 300,000 clones, around four fifths of them appearing once. Treatment here: around 19 received Ad26.COV2.S at low or high dose, single or two shots; about 5 received placebo; per-sample allocation not given. Following the first vaccine or placebo injection, samples were taken on day 63. The sample in question was peripheral blood, obtained in a trial of Ad26.COV2.S vaccine versus placebo. These receptors all come from a person between 18 and 65 years old who received the Ad26.COV2.S COVID-19 vaccine or a placebo.

V is TRBV2 and J is TRBJ2-3; D is uncertain. CDR3 length equals 14 residues. The V gene lost 5 bases and the J gene lost 0 bases, with 9 bases spanning the gap. Germline CDR1 reads SNHLY; CDR2 reads FYNNEI. This chain's CDR3 is CASSPRVSTDTQYF. The CDR3 DNA is TGTGCCAGCAGTCCCCGGGTTAGCACAGATACGCAGTATTTT.

This clone was counted a few times. The chain combines TRBV7-9 with TRBJ2-7; D is undetermined. Per the germline V gene, CDR1 is SEHNR and CDR2 is FQNEAQ (reference sequence). Trimming took off 3 bases at V and 4 bases at J, with 7 bases between the two ends. This CDR3 spans 12 amino acids. This CDR3 is CASSLVSYEQYF. The CDR3 DNA reads TGTGCCAGCAGCTTGGTCAGTTACGAGCAGTACTTC.

The V call is TRBV24-1, the J call TRBJ2-5; no firm D call. CDR1 and CDR2 from the germline V gene are KGHDR and SFDVKD. The CDR3 runs 15 residues. V was trimmed by 4 bases and J by 1 base, leaving 12 bases between them. The CDR3 loop is CATSDPPPTQETQYF. The CDR3 region has the DNA TGTGCCACCAGTGACCCGCCTCCAACCCAAGAGACCCAGTACTTC.

The chain uses TRBV2 and TRBJ1-2, with TRBD1 matching over 9 bases. From germline, CDR1 is SNHLY and CDR2 FYNNEI. This CDR3 is built from 13 residues. V shed 7 bases, J shed 8 bases, and the junction held 8 bases outside the gene matches. CDR3 amino acids: CASTGTGLGGYTF. The CDR3 coding sequence is TGTGCCAGCACCGGGACAGGGCTCGGGGGCTACACCTTC.

V and J are TRBV9 and TRBJ2-5; D possibly matches TRBD1 or TRBD2 (5 bases each). This CDR3 has 15 amino acids. Germline CDR1 reads SGDLS; CDR2 reads YYNGEE. The V gene lost 4 bases and the J gene lost 5 bases, with 18 bases spanning the gap. As DNA, the CDR3 is TGTGCCAGCAGCCCCCACGGGGACCCTCGGGAGACCCAGTACTTC. It specifies CASSPHGDPRETQYF.

V usage is TRBV6-1 and J usage is TRBJ1-3; D uncertain. The V end was cut by 2 bases, the J end by 0 bases, with 14 bases between. The CDR3 loop spans 17 amino acids. The V gene's germline CDR1 is MNHNS and CDR2 SASEGT. CDR3 nucleotide sequence: TGTGCCAGCAGTGAACAGGAGATCCGAGTCTCTGGAAACACCATATATTTT. Translation gives CASSEQEIRVSGNTIYF.